The 15 T cell receptor beta chains reported below all come from one sample, sequenced in a study of beta chain features in type 1 diabetes. Reverse transcription of all isolated RNA meant that expressed TCRB transcripts were sequenced. The method was immunoSEQ multiplex PCR; TCRdb's version includes in-frame clones alone and lacks a portion of them. Here the sample spans 350,000 to 450,000 clones, around 13% being singletons. The specimen was naive CD4+ T cells from blood. The receptors originated from a young man in good health.

In this sample, this clone turned up a few times. The chain uses TRBV27 and TRBJ2-1; 8 nucleotides match TRBD2. The CDR3 contains 15 residues. CDR1 and CDR2 from the germline V gene are MNHEY and SMNVEV (reference sequence). The V segment lost 5 bases and the J segment 5 bases; nucleotides outside the gene matches: 8. The CDR3: CASSPPGGADNEQFF. The CDR3, as DNA: TGTGCCAGCAGTCCACCGGGGGGGGCGGACAATGAGCAGTTCTTC.

The chain employs TRBV29-1 and TRBJ1-1, with TRBD1 matching over 9 bases. Germline-derived CDR1 and CDR2 are SQVTM and ANQGSEA. This CDR3 comprises 12 residues. V gave up 2 bases and J gave up 11 bases; unmatched junction bases: 6. CDR3 amino acids: CSVELQGARAFF. The CDR3 DNA reads TGCAGCGTTGAACTACAGGGGGCAAGGGCTTTCTTT.

The gene calls are TRBV11-1 and TRBJ2-3, with D uncertain. The CDR3 covers 14 residues. Germline CDR1 reads SGHAT; CDR2 reads FQDESV (reference sequence). V dropped 2 bases and J dropped 4 bases, with 10 bases sitting between them. The CDR3 spells CASSLSPVADTQYF. The CDR3 coding sequence is TGTGCCAGCAGCTTATCTCCAGTCGCAGATACGCAGTATTTT.

This chain uses TRBV14 with TRBJ1-1; D unresolved. The CDR3 contains 12 residues. The V end was cut by 1 base, the J end by 7 bases, with 7 bases between. The germline gives CDR1 SGHDN, CDR2 FVKESK. The CDR3 loop reads CASSQGLIEAFF. As DNA, the CDR3 is TGTGCCAGCAGCCAAGGGTTAATTGAAGCTTTCTTT.

V and J are TRBV19 and TRBJ2-7; 10 positions agree with TRBD1. The CDR3 sequence is 13 residues long. Per the germline V gene, CDR1 is LNHDA and CDR2 is SQIVND (reference sequence). With 5 bases clipped from V and 6 bases from J, the junction kept 4 bases outside the gene matches. The CDR3: CASSPRTGGEQYV. The CDR3 DNA reads TGTGCCAGTAGTCCACGGACAGGGGGCGAGCAGTACGTC.

This clone was detected only a few times. CDR3 loop: CASGLLAPSEQYF. As DNA, the CDR3 is TGTGCTAGTGGTTTGCTTGCCCCCTCCGAGCAGTACTTC. The V gene is TRBV12-5, the J gene TRBJ2-7; D uncertain. V lost 2 bases, J lost 6 bases, and 11 bases lay in between. This CDR3 spans 13 amino acids. Germline V gives CDR1 LGHNT, CDR2 FRNRAP. Looking up the rest from reference TRBV12-5 and TRBJ2-7 gives the full variable domain: DARVTQTPRHKVTEMGQEVTMRCQPILGHNTVFWYRQTMMQGLELLAYFRNRAPLDDSGMPKDRFSAEMPDATLATLKIQPSEPRDSAVYFCASGLLAPSEQYFGPGTRLTVT.

This clone was recorded a few times. This sequence joins TRBV18 and TRBJ2-3; D is ambiguous. Looked up from germline, CDR1 is KGHSH and CDR2 is LQKENI. V gave up 5 bases and J gave up 4 bases, with 13 bases separating them. The CDR3 consists of 14 residues. The CDR3 is CASSVSSGADTQYF. Here the CDR3 DNA reads TGTGCCAGCTCAGTTTCGTCCGGTGCAGATACGCAGTATTTT. The full variable domain, completed using reference TRBV18 and TRBJ2-3, is NAGVMQNPRHLVRRRGQEARLRCSPMKGHSHVYWYRQLPEEGLKFMVYLQKENIIDESGMPKERFSAEFPKEGPSILRIQQVVRGDSAAYFCASSVSSGADTQYFGPGTRLTVL.

This chain joins TRBV6-5 and TRBJ1-2; D is unclear. CDR1 is MNHEY, CDR2 SVGAGI, per germline. V was clipped by 4 bases and J by 4 bases, with 7 bases between them. The CDR3 runs 12 residues. DNA of the CDR3: TGTGCCAGCAGTTCAGTTAGCTATGGCTACACCTTC. Translation gives CASSSVSYGYTF.

The V and J genes are TRBV29-1 and TRBJ2-7; 7 positions agree with TRBD1. Germline-derived CDR1 and CDR2 are SQVTM and ANQGSEA. V lost 4 bases and J lost 5; bases outside the gene matches: 5. The CDR3 is 12 amino acids. In DNA, the CDR3 is TGCAGCGTTGCCGTAGGGGGCAACGAGCAGTACTTC. This translates into CSVAVGGNEQYF.

This clone was detected a few times. This rearrangement joins TRBV9 to TRBJ2-5, with 7 bases fitting TRBD2. The germline CDR1 and CDR2 sequences are SGDLS and YYNGEE. V lost 4 bases and J lost 5; bases outside the gene matches: 8. The CDR3 runs to 14 residues. The CDR3, as DNA: TGTGCCAGCAGCCCGGGACTACCTAGGGAGACCCAGTACTTC. It yields the protein CASSPGLPRETQYF.

This clone was picked up a small number of times. The chain uses TRBV9 and TRBJ2-3, with D possibly matching TRBD2 (5 bases). Germline V gives CDR1 SGDLS, CDR2 YYNGEE. The CDR3 length is 13 residues. Trimming shortened V by 6 bases and J by 2 bases, and 10 bases separated the two germline ends. CDR3 sequence: CASKSGNTDTQYF. Written as DNA, the CDR3 is TGTGCCAGCAAGTCCGGGAACACAGATACGCAGTATTTT.

V gene TRBV5-4 combines with J gene TRBJ2-3, with D possibly TRBD2 on 5 matching bases. V gave up 3 bases and J gave up 6 bases, with 8 bases separating them. Germline V gives CDR1 SGHNT, CDR2 YYREEE (reference sequence). The CDR3 consists of 12 residues. CDR3 region: CASSSQRDTQYF. Here the CDR3 DNA reads TGTGCCAGCAGCTCCCAGCGGGATACGCAGTATTTT.

The CDR3 DNA follows: TGTGCCAGCACATTCACAGGAGAGGGACTGGATGGCTACACCTTC. This gives the protein CASTFTGEGLDGYTF. The rearrangement uses TRBV9 and TRBJ1-2, with a possible D match to TRBD1 (5 bases). Trimming shortened V by 6 bases and J by 6 bases, and 21 bases separated the two germline ends. Germline-derived CDR1 and CDR2 are SGDLS and YYNGEE. There are 15 residues in the CDR3. The full variable domain, completed using reference TRBV9 and TRBJ1-2, is DSGVTQTPKHLITATGQRVTLRCSPRSGDLSVYWYQQSLDQGLQFLIQYYNGEERAKGNILERFSAQQFPDLHSELNLSSLELGDSALYFCASTFTGEGLDGYTFGSGTRLTVV.

This clone was seen more than once but under ten times. The chain employs TRBV6-5 and TRBJ2-1; 8 positions match TRBD2. In germline, CDR1 is MNHEY, CDR2 SVGAGI. V gave up 4 bases and J gave up 8 bases; unmatched junction bases: 13. This CDR3 comprises 16 residues. The CDR3 nucleotides are TGTGCCAGCAGTTCACTCACCGGGACTAGTCTCCATGAGCAGTTCTTC. Encoded protein: CASSSLTGTSLHEQFF.

V gene TRBV27 combines with J gene TRBJ2-7, with TRBD1 as a possible D gene (5 bases). Germline V gives CDR1 MNHEY, CDR2 SMNVEV (reference sequence). V was shortened by 0 bases and J by 0 bases, with 15 bases between the two germline ends. The CDR3 is 17 amino acids. CDR3 nucleotides: TGTGCCAGCAGTTTATCTCGGACATCTGTTAGCTCCTACGAGCAGTACTTC. Translation gives CASSLSRTSVSSYEQYF.